This T cell receptor beta chain appears in the sequencing data of a study of T cell changes during pregnancy in multiple sclerosis. Profiled with immunoSEQ multiplex PCR; TCRdb holds only in-frame clones, not every one. The sample yields nearly 80,000 clones, roughly nine tenths seen once. Trimming at V came to 6 bases and at J to 8 bases, leaving 8 bases not matched to a gene. There are 15 residues in the CDR3. Germline CDR1 reads MDHEN; CDR2 reads SYDVKM. This TCR was recovered from a female donor with multiple sclerosis, enrolled in a pregnancy study. The sequences come from CD4+ T cells from peripheral blood mononuclear cells, collected before pregnancy. This chain connects TRBV28 to TRBJ2-4, with 12 bases matching TRBD1. CDR3 bases: TGTGCCAGCAGCTTGGGGACAGGGGGCGTAGACATTCAGTACTTC. Translation gives CASSLGTGGVDIQYF.